Shown below are 20 T cell receptor beta chains from a single sample sequenced in a study of blood T cell repertoires in COVID-19. Sequencing was performed with immunoSEQ multiplex PCR; in TCRdb, only in-frame clones are kept and a portion is missing. The sample lists over 250,000 clones; about 90% were seen once. The sample consisted of peripheral blood. The origin of the receptors is a woman between 50 and 59 years old with acute or convalescent COVID-19.

The CDR3 coding sequence is TGTGCCAGCAGTTTAGTAGTCCCGACAGGGCCCAGCTCTGGGGCCAACGTCCTGACTTTC. Encoded protein: CASSLVVPTGPSSGANVLTF. This rearrangement joins TRBV6-2 or TRBV6-3 to TRBJ2-6, with 7 bases that match TRBD1. The CDR3 is made up of 20 amino acids. Trimming removed 4 bases from V and 0 bases from J; junction bases left unmatched: 15. CDR1 and CDR2 from the germline V gene are MNHEY and SVGEGT.

Here the CDR3 DNA reads TGCGCCAGCAGCGCGGAACCGGGAGTGGGCAATGAGCAGTTCTTC. Amino acid sequence: CASSAEPGVGNEQFF. The chain employs TRBV5-1 and TRBJ2-1, with TRBD2 as a possible D gene (6 bases). Deletions cut 4 bases from V and 6 bases from J, with 17 bases between. The CDR3 totals 15 residues. From germline, CDR1 is SGHRS and CDR2 YFSETQ. The whole variable domain, remainder taken from reference TRBV5-1 and TRBJ2-1, is KAGVTQTPRYLIKTRGQQVTLSCSPISGHRSVSWYQQTPGQGLQFLFEYFSETQRNKGNFPGRFSGRQFSNSRSEMNVSTLELGDSALYLCASSAEPGVGNEQFFGPGTRLTVL.

This clone is a singleton in its sample. The rearrangement links TRBV6-5 to TRBJ2-1; 7 bases match TRBD1. Germline V gene data show CDR1 as MNHEY and CDR2 as SVGAGI. With 7 bases clipped from V and 8 bases from J, the junction kept 8 bases outside the gene matches. This CDR3 region has 13 residues. In DNA form, the CDR3 reads TGTGCCAGCAAGCAGTTAGGGGGCGATGAGCAGTTCTTC. Residues: CASKQLGGDEQFF.

The gene calls are TRBV11-2 and TRBJ1-2, with 8 positions matching TRBD1. After removal of 5 bases from V and 4 bases from J, the junction contained 9 bases not matched to a gene. CDR1 is SGHAT, CDR2 FQNNGV, per germline. CDR3 length: 15 residues. Here the CDR3 reads CASSPIGQGSYGYTF. Written as DNA, the CDR3 is TGTGCCAGCAGCCCAATAGGACAGGGAAGCTATGGCTACACCTTC.

The chain links TRBV5-8 to TRBJ1-1; no reliable D call. The germline V gene has CDR1 SGHTS and CDR2 YDEGEE. V was cut by 0 bases and J by 5 bases, with 11 bases left in between. The CDR3 sequence is 14 residues long. This CDR3 is CASSLGVRGTEAFF. DNA of the CDR3: TGTGCCAGCAGCTTGGGAGTCAGAGGGACTGAAGCTTTCTTT. Drawing the rest from reference TRBV5-8 and TRBJ1-1, the complete variable domain is EAGVTQSPTHLIKTRGQQATLRCSPISGHTSVYWYQQALGLGLQFLLWYDEGEERNRGNFPPRFSGRQFPNYSSELNVNALELEDSALYLCASSLGVRGTEAFFGQGTRLTVV.

The chain employs TRBV28 and TRBJ2-7, with 9 bases matching TRBD2. V was pared by 5 bases and J by 2 bases, with 7 bases of the junction left unmatched. This CDR3 is 15 amino acids long. Germline V gene sequence: CDR1 MDHEN, CDR2 SYDVKM. CDR3 nucleotide sequence: TGTGCCAGCAGTCCTATAGCGGGAGCGGCCTACGAGCAGTACTTC. Encoded protein: CASSPIAGAAYEQYF.

A single count supports this clone. This rearrangement joins TRBV11-2 to TRBJ2-7; 8 bases line up with TRBD2. V lost 5 bases, J lost 5 bases, and 14 bases stayed unmatched. The CDR3 is 16 residues long. Germline assignment: CDR1 SGHAT and CDR2 FQNNGV. CDR3 in amino acids: CASSLPIAGPGHEQYF. CDR3 bases: TGTGCCAGCAGCCTCCCCATAGCGGGACCAGGCCACGAGCAGTACTTC.

The rearrangement uses TRBV4-2 and TRBJ1-1; D unresolved. V was cut by 1 base and J by 1 base, with 10 bases left in between. The CDR3 runs to 15 residues. The V gene's germline CDR1 is LGHNA and CDR2 YNFKEQ. This CDR3 is CASSQAAGKNTEAFF. For the CDR3, the DNA is TGTGCCAGCAGCCAAGCGGCGGGGAAGAACACTGAAGCTTTCTTT.

The rearrangement uses TRBV24-1 and TRBJ2-1; 9 positions match TRBD2. The junction had 15 bases not matched to a gene; V was cut back by 10 bases and J by 6 bases. Germline CDR1 KGHDR, CDR2 SFDVKD. The CDR3 is 16 amino acids. CDR3 DNA sequence: TGTGCCACTAGTAGCGGGAGTCGTGGGATTGGCAATGAGCAGTTCTTC. This codes for CATSSGSRGIGNEQFF.

The chain carries TRBV14 and TRBJ2-5; D ambiguous. V lost 5 bases, J lost 5 bases, and 9 bases lay in between. CDR1 SGHDN and CDR2 FVKESK come from the germline V gene. The CDR3 has 12 residues. Here the CDR3 DNA reads TGTGCCAGCAGCTTTAGAAAGGAGACCCAGTACTTC. Translation: CASSFRKETQYF.

The rearrangement uses TRBV6-5 and TRBJ1-4; no definite D call. Per germline, CDR1 MNHEY and CDR2 SVGAGI. V lost 2 bases and J lost 0, with 7 bases in between. The CDR3 consists of 15 residues. This CDR3 is CASSYQSATNEKLFF. The DNA for the CDR3 is TGTGCCAGCAGTTACCAGTCTGCAACTAATGAAAAACTGTTTTTT.

This chain connects TRBV28 to TRBJ1-1; 8 nucleotides line up with TRBD1. This CDR3 is built from 14 residues. Germline values: CDR1 MDHEN, CDR2 SYDVKM. The V segment lost 3 bases and the J segment 4 bases; nucleotides outside the gene matches: 4. CDR3 sequence (DNA): TGTGCCAGCAGTTTGGGGACAGGCGGCACTGAAGCTTTCTTT. It encodes CASSLGTGGTEAFF.

V and J are TRBV21-1 and TRBJ1-6; the D segment call TRBD1 is taken from the table without a DNA check. TRBV21-1 is described as a pseudogene. The length of the CDR3 is 16 residues. The DNA for the CDR3 is TGTGCCAGCAGCTTACGACAGGGATCCTATAATTCACCCCTCCACTTT. Encoded protein: CASSLRQGSYNSPLHF.

This chain connects TRBV2 to TRBJ2-3; 7 nucleotides align to TRBD2. CDR1 is SNHLY and CDR2 is FYNNEI in the germline V gene. This CDR3 contains 15 residues. V dropped 6 bases and J dropped 1; count of bases not matched to a gene: 7. This CDR3 reads CASRSGISGTDTQYF. For the CDR3, the DNA is TGTGCCAGCAGGAGCGGGATATCTGGCACAGATACGCAGTATTTT.

This chain uses TRBV6-5 with TRBJ1-6; D unresolved. Deletions cut 5 bases from V and 8 bases from J, with 13 bases between. This CDR3 has 14 amino acids. From germline, CDR1 is MNHEY and CDR2 SVGAGI. DNA for the CDR3: TGTGCCAGCAGTCCTCGGGATTTGGATTCACCCCTCCACTTT. This translates into CASSPRDLDSPLHF.

This chain connects TRBV7-2 to TRBJ1-2; perhaps TRBD1 as D (5 bases). Trimming took off 5 bases at V and 6 bases at J, with 19 bases between the two ends. This CDR3 region has 15 residues. Germline V gives CDR1 SGHTA, CDR2 FQGNSA. The chain's CDR3 is CASSTRTGGVNGYTF. The CDR3 nucleotides are TGTGCCAGCAGCACCCGGACGGGGGGGGTCAATGGCTACACCTTC.

The rearrangement links TRBV9 to TRBJ2-7; the D gene is possibly TRBD2 (7 bases). This CDR3 has 16 residues. Germline-derived CDR1 and CDR2 are SGDLS and YYNGEE. Deletions cut 0 bases from V and 0 bases from J, with 13 bases between. The CDR3 bases are TGTGCCAGCAGCGTAGACAGGGAGGGCGGCTCCTACGAGCAGTACTTC. This gives the protein CASSVDREGGSYEQYF.

CDR3 coding DNA: TGTGCCAGCAGTGGACTCGACGGGAGCTCCTACAATGAGCAGTTCTTC. It is translated as CASSGLDGSSYNEQFF. The chain is built from TRBV28 and TRBJ2-1; D might be TRBD2 (6 bases). The germline V and J ends were trimmed by 5 bases and 0 bases, with 14 bases remaining between them. CDR1 is MDHEN and CDR2 is SYDVKM in the germline V gene. This CDR3 is 16 amino acids long. Full variable domain (rest looked up from reference TRBV28 and TRBJ2-1): DVKVTQSSRYLVKRTGEKVFLECVQDMDHENMFWYRQDPGLGLRLIYFSYDVKMKEKGDIPEGYSVSREKKERFSLILESASTNQTSMYLCASSGLDGSSYNEQFFGPGTRLTVL.

CDR3 in DNA: TGTGCCAGCTCACCACCCGACAGGGGGAATGAAAAACTGTTTTTT. Residues: CASSPPDRGNEKLFF. The V and J genes are TRBV18 and TRBJ1-4; 9 bases are a match to TRBD1. Trimming cost V 0 bases and J 5 bases; bases outside gene matches: 1. The CDR3 is 15 residues long. CDR1 KGHSH and CDR2 LQKENI come from the germline V gene.

This CDR3 is CSVHHIAGSTDTQYF. The CDR3 nucleotides are TGCAGCGTCCATCATATAGCGGGGAGCACAGATACGCAGTATTTT. The chain links TRBV29-1 to TRBJ2-3; TRBD2 matches 8 bases. The germline gives CDR1 SQVTM, CDR2 ANQGSEA. V shed 6 bases, J shed 0 bases, and the junction held 8 bases outside the gene matches. There are 15 residues in the CDR3.